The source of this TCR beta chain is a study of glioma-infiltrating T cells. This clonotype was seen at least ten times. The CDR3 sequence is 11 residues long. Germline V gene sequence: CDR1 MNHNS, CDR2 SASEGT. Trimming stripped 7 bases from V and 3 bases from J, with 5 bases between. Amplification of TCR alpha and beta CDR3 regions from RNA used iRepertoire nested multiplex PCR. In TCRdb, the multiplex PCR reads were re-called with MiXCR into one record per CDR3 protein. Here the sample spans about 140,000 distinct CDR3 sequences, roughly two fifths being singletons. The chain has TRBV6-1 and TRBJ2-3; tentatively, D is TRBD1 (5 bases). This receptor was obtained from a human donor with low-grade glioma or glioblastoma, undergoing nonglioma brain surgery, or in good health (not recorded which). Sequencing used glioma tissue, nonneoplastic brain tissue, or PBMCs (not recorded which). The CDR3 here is CASKGTDTQYF. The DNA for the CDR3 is TGTGCCAGCAAGGGGACAGATACGCAGTATTTT.